The clone carrying this T cell receptor beta chain was observed once. This sample is drawn from a study of blood T cell repertoires in COVID-19. The authors' processing: Amplified reference gene primers provided the basis for estimating nucleated cell counts. Clones were sequenced by immunoSEQ multiplex PCR, and TCRdb holds only the in-frame ones, with some missing. That table furnishes V, J and clone size, whereas the DNA furnished D and trimming. The profile shows approximately 300,000 clones, approximately 86% of them singletons. The CDR3 spans 12 residues. With 3 bases removed from V and 6 bases from J, the gap between germline ends came to 7 bases. Germline V lookup: CDR1 SNHLY, CDR2 FYNNEI.

This sequence was found in a woman younger than 30 who had recovered from COVID-19. The source material was PBMCs or T cells enriched from blood (not recorded which). The V and J genes are TRBV2 and TRBJ2-3, with D unresolved. Written as DNA, the CDR3 is TGTGCCAGCAGTGATGAGACTGATACGCAGTATTTT. Amino acid sequence: CASSDETDTQYF.